This T cell receptor (beta chain) was sequenced for a study of identical twins. Trimming took off 0 bases at V and 6 bases at J, with 18 bases between the two ends. Germline V lookup: CDR1 ENHRY, CDR2 SYGVKD. The CDR3 runs 16 residues. With regard to this clonotype: The target antigen is unknown.

Template switching (which added a universal primer site) was used, and cDNA carried unique molecular identifiers. TCRdb fed the 5' RACE reads into MiXCR, producing one record per CDR3 protein. The data show fewer than 250,000 distinct CDR3 sequences, with roughly a tenth seen just once and about 5% held by the top ten. Study observations and caveats: Fewer insertions marked abundant cord blood beta clonotypes; young adult naive trended weakly, memory not at all. Cross-sectional statistical analysis, not tracking of the same donors, underpinned the conclusions.

The chain is built from TRBV10-3 and TRBJ2-7, with D perhaps given as TRBD1 or TRBD2 (5 bases each). Sequenced sample: memory (CD45RO+) T cells sorted from blood. This receptor was identified in a woman aged 18-30 years in good health. CDR3 sequence: CAISESLGTTRIEQYF. The CDR3 DNA reads as TGTGCCATCAGTGAGTCTTTGGGGACGACTCGGATCGAGCAGTACTTC.